Listed here are 14 T cell receptor delta chains from one sample, sequenced in a study of gamma-delta T cells after stem cell transplantation. TCRdb redid the clone calls on the RT-PCR reads with CATT. Of some 2,800 delta-chain clones listed, 2.5% to 3% are singletons. The sample was gamma-delta T cells. All receptors come from a human donor. It is not recorded whose cells these are; they may come from a transplant donor.

In its sample, this clone is medium-sized. A single base separates this from a much larger clone, so it may be a read error. Other nucleotide sequences in the sample specify the same CDR3. This rearrangement joins TRDV1 to TRDJ1, with 9 bases that match TRDD3. Germline CDR1 TSWWSYY, CDR2 QGS. The CDR3 is 18 residues long. Here the CDR3 DNA reads TGCGCTCTTGGGGAACCCTTCCTCTGGGGATACGGACGTTATAAACTCATCTTT. Translating it yields CALGEPFLWGYGRYKLIF.

This clone was observed a few times. This likely stems from a read error, as it lies one base from a far larger clone. The chain is built from TRDV2 and TRDJ1; 13 bases agree with TRDD3. Germline V gene sequence: CDR1 GEAIGNYY, CDR2 EKD. J lost 4 bases, V lost 3 bases, and 10 bases had no gene match. The CDR3 consists of 17 residues. CDR3 in DNA: TGTGCCTGTGACCCCGTACTGGGGGATACGCGTGGCGATAAACTCATCTTT. Its translation: CACDPVLGDTRGDKLIF.

This clone rates as medium-sized (0.01 to 0.1%). Other DNA sequences in the same sample also yield this CDR3. This rearrangement joins TRDV2 to TRDJ1, with 8 bases that match TRDD3. Trimming at V came to 1 base and at J to 1 base, leaving 16 bases not matched to a gene. Germline assignment: CDR1 GEAIGNYY and CDR2 EKD. The CDR3 length is 19 residues. CDR3 nucleotides: TGTGCCTGTGACACACTGGGGGGGTACAGTTCGCCATTCACCGATAAACTCATCTTT. This gives the protein CACDTLGGYSSPFTDKLIF.

In this sample, this clone turned up a few times. The sample has other DNA sequences that encode this CDR3 too. The chain couples TRDV2 to TRDJ1; 8 bases align to TRDD3. CDR1 is GEAIGNYY, CDR2 EKD, per germline. The CDR3 has 17 residues. The ends lost 7 bases at V and 0 bases at J; junction bases unmatched: 15. CDR3 protein: CACDSLLGGWDTDKLIF. CDR3 nucleotide sequence: TGTGCCTGCGACTCCTTACTGGGGGGATGGGACACCGATAAACTCATCTTT.

This clone has just a few counts. A far larger clone is one base from this, pointing to a likely read error. This chain joins TRDV2 and TRDJ1, with TRDD3 matching 7 bases. The germline V gene has CDR1 GEAIGNYY and CDR2 EKD. J gave up 0 bases and V 3 bases, and 12 bases lay outside the gene matches. The CDR3 consists of 17 residues. Here the CDR3 DNA reads TGTGCCTGTGACGCCGTCCGAGCTCTGGGGGACACCGATAAACTCATCTTT. Protein product: CACDAVRALGDTDKLIF.

This clone was counted a few times. A far larger clone is off by one base, so a read error is likely. Distinct nucleotide sequences in the sample also encode this CDR3. The chain carries TRDV2 and TRDJ1, with unresolved D. CDR3 size: 18 residues. Germline V gene data show CDR1 as GEAIGNYY and CDR2 as EKD. The DNA for the CDR3 is TGTGCCTGCGACACCTTGTCCGGTCCCTCTACATACACCGATAAACTCATCTTT. Amino acids: CACDTLSGPSTYTDKLIF.

On this clone: This may stem from a read error, because a much larger clone lies one nucleotide away. This CDR3 is also generated by other DNA sequences in the sample. This chain links TRDV2 with TRDJ1, with 8 bases identical to TRDD3. Germline CDR1 is GEAIGNYY and CDR2 is EKD. The CDR3 covers 17 residues. The CDR3 here is CACDTVLGVQYTDKLIF. In DNA form, the CDR3 reads TGTGCCTGTGACACCGTACTGGGGGTCCAGTACACTGATAAACTCATCTTT.

This clone occurred a few times. This probably arose from a read error, given a far larger clone one base away. Additional DNA sequences in this sample encode the identical CDR3. V usage is TRDV2 and J usage is TRDJ3, with unresolved D. The V end lost 0 bases, the J end lost 1 base, and 12 bases lay between the germline ends. Germline CDR1 and CDR2: GEAIGNYY and EKD. This CDR3 has 18 amino acids. The CDR3 DNA follows: TGTGCCTGTGACACCTTAAGCGGGAGTTCCTGGGACACCCGACAGATGTTTTTC. Translated, it gives CACDTLSGSSWDTRQMFF.

Within the sample, this clone is medium-sized. Only one base separates this from a far larger clonotype, so it likely reflects a read error. CDR3 sequence (DNA): TGTGCCTGTGGCCACTTGGACGGGCGAAAACTCATCTTT. The encoded protein is CACGHLDGRKLIF. This rearrangement joins TRDV2 to TRDJ1; the D is unclear. The CDR3 consists of 13 residues. In germline, CDR1 is GEAIGNYY, CDR2 EKD. Trimming stripped 5 bases from V and 8 bases from J, with 17 bases between.

Comment on this clone: The protein TCRdb gives is from a much larger clone and does not agree with this DNA's translation at residue 13, likely a read error; the protein shown here comes from the DNA. The chain joins TRDV2 to TRDJ1, with 11 bases identical to TRDD3. CDR1 is GEAIGNYY and CDR2 is EKD in the germline V gene. V gave up 3 bases and J gave up 2 bases; unmatched junction bases: 16. The CDR3 is 19 residues long. CDR3 sequence reads: CACDSLLGDRSRETDKLIF. CDR3 DNA sequence: TGTGCCTGTGACTCCTTACTGGGGGATAGATCCCGTGAGACCGATAAACTCATCTTT.

This clone showed up just a few times. A single base separates this from a much larger clone, so it may be a read error. The same CDR3 also results from other DNA sequences found in this sample. The CDR3 nucleotides read TGTGCCTGTGATACCCTGGGGGCGAAGGTGTACACCGATAAACTCATCTTT. This gives the protein CACDTLGAKVYTDKLIF. The gene calls are TRDV2 and TRDJ1; 7 nucleotides match TRDD3. This CDR3 spans 17 amino acids. V shed 4 bases and J 0 bases; nucleotides not matched to a gene: 13. Germline CDR1 is GEAIGNYY and CDR2 is EKD.

This clone was detected only a few times. With a far larger clone one base away, a read error is the likely cause. This chain links TRDV2 with TRDJ1, with 7 positions matching TRDD3. CDR1 GEAIGNYY and CDR2 EKD come from the germline V gene. The CDR3 runs to 17 residues. The CDR3 loop reads CASDTVLGASYTDKLIF. The CDR3 nucleotides read TGTGCCTCTGACACCGTGCTGGGGGCCTCGTACACCGATAAACTCATCTTT.

This clone was recorded a few times. TCRdb's protein for this DNA is that of a much larger clone and differs from the translation at residue 10, likely a read error; the protein shown is the DNA translation. This chain joins TRDV2 and TRDJ1; D is possibly TRDD3 (6 bases). Germline values: CDR1 GEAIGNYY, CDR2 EKD. Trimming removed 0 bases from V and 0 bases from J, with 22 bases in between. This CDR3 has 19 residues. CDR3 DNA sequence: TGTGCCTGTGACACCGTGGTTACGAATGTGTTGGGGGACACCGATAAACTCATCTTT. Translation gives CACDTVVTNVLGDTDKLIF.

This clone is medium-sized (0.01 to 0.1%) in the sample. The rearrangement links TRDV2 to TRDJ1; 7 bases fit TRDD3. The CDR3 extends over 18 amino acids. Losses at the gene ends were 0 bases for V and 1 base for J; bases not matched to a gene: 13. CDR1 is GEAIGNYY, CDR2 EKD, per germline. The CDR3 coding sequence is TGTGCCTGTGACACCTTATCTCGTGGGGGAGTGACCACCGATAAACTCATCTTT. It encodes CACDTLSRGGVTTDKLIF.